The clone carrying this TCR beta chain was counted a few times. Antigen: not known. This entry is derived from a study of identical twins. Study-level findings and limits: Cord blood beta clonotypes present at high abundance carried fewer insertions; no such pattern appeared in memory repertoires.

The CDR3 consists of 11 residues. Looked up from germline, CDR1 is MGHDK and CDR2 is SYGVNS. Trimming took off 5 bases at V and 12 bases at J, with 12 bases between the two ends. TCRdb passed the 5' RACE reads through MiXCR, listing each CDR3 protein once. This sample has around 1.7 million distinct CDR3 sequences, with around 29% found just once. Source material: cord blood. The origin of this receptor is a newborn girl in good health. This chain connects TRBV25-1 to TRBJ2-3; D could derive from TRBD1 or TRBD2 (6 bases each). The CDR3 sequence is CASSKGGSQYF. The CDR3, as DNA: TGTGCCAGCAGTAAAGGGGGGTCCCAGTATTTT. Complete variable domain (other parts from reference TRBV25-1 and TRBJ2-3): EADIYQTPRYLVIGTGKKITLECSQTMGHDKMYWYQQDPGMELHLIHYSYGVNSTEKGDLSSESTVSRIRTEHFPLTLESARPSHTSQYLCASSKGGSQYFGPGTRLTVL.